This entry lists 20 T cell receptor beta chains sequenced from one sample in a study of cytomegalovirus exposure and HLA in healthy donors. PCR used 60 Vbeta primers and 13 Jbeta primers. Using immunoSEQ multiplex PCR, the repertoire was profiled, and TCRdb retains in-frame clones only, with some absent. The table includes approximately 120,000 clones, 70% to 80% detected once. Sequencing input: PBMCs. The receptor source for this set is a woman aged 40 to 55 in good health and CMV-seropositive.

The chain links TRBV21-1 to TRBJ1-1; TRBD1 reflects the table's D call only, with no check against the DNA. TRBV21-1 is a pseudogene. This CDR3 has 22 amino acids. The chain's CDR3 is CASSKVESPRDRGPGRNTEAFF. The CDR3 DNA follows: TGTGCCAGCAGCAAAGTAGAGTCTCCGAGGGACAGGGGACCCGGGAGGAACACTGAAGCTTTCTTT.

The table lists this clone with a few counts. CDR3 in amino acids: CASGRQGGSNQPQHF. CDR3 coding DNA: TGTGCCAGCGGGAGGCAGGGTGGGAGCAATCAGCCCCAGCATTTT. The chain has TRBV2 and TRBJ1-5, with D tentatively TRBD1 (5 bases). CDR1 is SNHLY, CDR2 FYNNEI, per germline. Trimming removed 8 bases from V and 1 base from J, with 15 bases in between. There are 15 residues in the CDR3.

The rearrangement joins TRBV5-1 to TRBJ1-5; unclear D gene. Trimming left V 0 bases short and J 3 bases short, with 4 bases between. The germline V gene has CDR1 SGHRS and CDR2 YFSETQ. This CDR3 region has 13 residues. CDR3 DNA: TGCGCCAGCAGCTTGGTCTTCAATCAGCCCCAGCATTTT. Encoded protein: CASSLVFNQPQHF.

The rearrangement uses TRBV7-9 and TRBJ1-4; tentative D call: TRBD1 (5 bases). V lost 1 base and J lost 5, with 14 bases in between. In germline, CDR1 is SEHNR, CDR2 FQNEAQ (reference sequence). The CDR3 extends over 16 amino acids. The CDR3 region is CASSLVYDRQNEKLFF. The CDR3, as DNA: TGTGCCAGCAGCTTAGTCTACGACAGACAGAATGAAAAACTGTTTTTT.

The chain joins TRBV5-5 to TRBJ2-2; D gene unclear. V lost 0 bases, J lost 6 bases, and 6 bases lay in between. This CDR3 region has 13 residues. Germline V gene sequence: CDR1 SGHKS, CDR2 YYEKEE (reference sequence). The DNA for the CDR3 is TGTGCCAGCAGCTTGGAGGCGGCCGGGGAGCTGTTTTTT. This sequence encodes CASSLEAAGELFF.

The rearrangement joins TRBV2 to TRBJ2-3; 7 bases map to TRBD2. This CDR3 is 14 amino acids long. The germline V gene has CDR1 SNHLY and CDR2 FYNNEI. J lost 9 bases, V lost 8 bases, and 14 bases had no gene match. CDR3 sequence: CASLPSGAAGTQYF. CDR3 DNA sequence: TGTGCCAGCCTACCGAGCGGGGCCGCGGGAACGCAGTATTTT. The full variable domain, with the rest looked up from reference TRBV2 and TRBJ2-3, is EPEVTQTPSHQVTQMGQEVILRCVPISNHLYFYWYRQILGQKVEFLVSFYNNEISEKSEIFDDQFSVERPDGSNFTLKIRSTKLEDSAMYFCASLPSGAAGTQYFGPGTRLTVL.

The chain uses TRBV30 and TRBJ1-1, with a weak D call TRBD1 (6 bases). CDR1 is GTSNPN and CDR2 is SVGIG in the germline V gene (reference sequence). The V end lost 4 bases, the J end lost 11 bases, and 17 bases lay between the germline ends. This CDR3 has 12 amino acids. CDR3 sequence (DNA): TGTGCCTGGAACACAGGGCCCGGTGGGGCTTTCTTT. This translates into CAWNTGPGGAFF.

Here the CDR3 DNA reads TGTGCCAGCAACTCCGGGGTCCCCTATGGCTACACCTTC. Amino acids: CASNSGVPYGYTF. The chain links TRBV6-1 to TRBJ1-2; D remains unclear. V lost 7 bases and J lost 4, with 13 bases in between. The CDR3 is 13 amino acids. Germline V CDR1 and CDR2: MNHNS, SASEGT.

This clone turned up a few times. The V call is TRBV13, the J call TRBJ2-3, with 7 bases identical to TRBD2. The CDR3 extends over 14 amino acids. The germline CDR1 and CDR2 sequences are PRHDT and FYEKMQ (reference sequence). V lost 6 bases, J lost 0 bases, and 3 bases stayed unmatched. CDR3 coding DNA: TGTGCCAGCAGGACCGGGGGGAGCACAGATACGCAGTATTTT. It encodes CASRTGGSTDTQYF.

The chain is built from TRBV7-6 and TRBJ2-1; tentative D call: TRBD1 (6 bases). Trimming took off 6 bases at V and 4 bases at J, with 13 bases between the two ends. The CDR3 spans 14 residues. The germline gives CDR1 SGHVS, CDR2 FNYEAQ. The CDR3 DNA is TGTGCCAGCAGGAGTCTGAGGGGGTACAATGAGCAGTTCTTC. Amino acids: CASRSLRGYNEQFF.

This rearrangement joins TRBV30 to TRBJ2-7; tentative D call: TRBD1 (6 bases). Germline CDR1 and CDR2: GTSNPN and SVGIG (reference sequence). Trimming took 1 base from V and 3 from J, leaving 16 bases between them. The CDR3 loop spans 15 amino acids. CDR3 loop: CAWSGNQGSLYEQYF. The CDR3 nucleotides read TGTGCCTGGAGTGGGAACCAGGGGTCCCTCTACGAGCAGTACTTC.

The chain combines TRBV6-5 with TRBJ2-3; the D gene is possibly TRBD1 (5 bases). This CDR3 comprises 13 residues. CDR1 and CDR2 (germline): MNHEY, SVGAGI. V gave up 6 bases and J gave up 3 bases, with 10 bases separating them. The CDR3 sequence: CASRQSGTDTQYF. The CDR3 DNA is TGTGCCAGCAGACAGTCAGGGACAGATACGCAGTATTTT.

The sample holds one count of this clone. Here the CDR3 reads CASSHGLPNEQFF. CDR3 nucleotides: TGTGCCAGCAGCCACGGACTTCCAAATGAGCAGTTCTTC. The chain combines TRBV4-2 with TRBJ2-1; the D gene is possibly TRBD2 (5 bases). Trimming shortened V by 3 bases and J by 7 bases, and 10 bases separated the two germline ends. The CDR3 runs 13 residues. The germline V gene has CDR1 LGHNA and CDR2 YNFKEQ.

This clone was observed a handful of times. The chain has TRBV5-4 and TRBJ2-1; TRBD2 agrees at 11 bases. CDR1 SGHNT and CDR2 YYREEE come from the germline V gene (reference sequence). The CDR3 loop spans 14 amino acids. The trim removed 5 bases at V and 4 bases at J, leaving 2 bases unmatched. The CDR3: CASRGTSGYNEQFF. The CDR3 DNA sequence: TGTGCCAGCAGAGGGACTAGCGGATACAATGAGCAGTTCTTC.

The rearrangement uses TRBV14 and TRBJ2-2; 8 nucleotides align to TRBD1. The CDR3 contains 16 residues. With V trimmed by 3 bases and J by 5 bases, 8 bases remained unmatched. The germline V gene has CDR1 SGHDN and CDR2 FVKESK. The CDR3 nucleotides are TGTGCCAGCAGCCACCTGAGGACAGGGTGGACCGGGGAGCTGTTTTTT. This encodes CASSHLRTGWTGELFF.

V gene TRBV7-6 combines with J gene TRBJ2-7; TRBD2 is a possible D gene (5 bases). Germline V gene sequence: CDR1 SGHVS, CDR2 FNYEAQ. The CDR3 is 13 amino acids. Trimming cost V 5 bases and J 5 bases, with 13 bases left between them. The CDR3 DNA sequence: TGTGCCAGCAGCCCGCCGGACTTCCACGAGCAGTACTTC. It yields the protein CASSPPDFHEQYF.

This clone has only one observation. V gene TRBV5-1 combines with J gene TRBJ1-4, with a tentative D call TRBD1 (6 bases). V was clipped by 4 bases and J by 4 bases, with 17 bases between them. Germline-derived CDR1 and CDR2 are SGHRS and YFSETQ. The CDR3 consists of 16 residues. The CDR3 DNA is TGCGCCAGCAGCACTGGACAGACCCTCGGTAATGAAAAACTGTTTTTT. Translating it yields CASSTGQTLGNEKLFF.

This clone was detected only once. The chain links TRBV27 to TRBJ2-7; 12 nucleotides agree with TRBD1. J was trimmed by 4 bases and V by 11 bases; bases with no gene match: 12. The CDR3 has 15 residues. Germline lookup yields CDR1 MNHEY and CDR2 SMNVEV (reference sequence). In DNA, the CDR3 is TGTGCCTCGAAGGACCAGGGACAGGGGGCATACGAGCAGTACTTC. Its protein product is CASKDQGQGAYEQYF.

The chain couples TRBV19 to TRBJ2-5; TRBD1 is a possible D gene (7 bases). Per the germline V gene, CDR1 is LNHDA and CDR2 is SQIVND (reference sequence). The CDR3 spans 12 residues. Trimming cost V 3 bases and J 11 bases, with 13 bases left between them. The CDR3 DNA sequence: TGTGCCAGTAGTATTCAGGGGGGAAAGCAGTACTTC. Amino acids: CASSIQGGKQYF.

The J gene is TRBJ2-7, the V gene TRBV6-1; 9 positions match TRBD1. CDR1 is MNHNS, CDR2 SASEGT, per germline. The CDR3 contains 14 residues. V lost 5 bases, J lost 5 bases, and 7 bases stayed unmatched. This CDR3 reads CASSLGQGRDEQYF. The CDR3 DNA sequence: TGTGCCAGCAGTTTGGGACAGGGTCGCGACGAGCAGTACTTC.